A selection of T cell receptor beta chains follows, all from one sample in a study of T cells after yellow fever vaccination. Using its own MiXCR run on the 5' RACE reads, TCRdb lists one record per CDR3 protein. The sample holds approximately 180,000 distinct CDR3 sequences, approximately 6% seen once. This material consisted of CD4+ T cells sorted from PBMCs, taken on the day of the first yellow fever vaccination. The receptor set was obtained from a man younger than 30 who received the YFV17D yellow fever vaccine. The CDR3 runs from the conserved cysteine through the conserved F or W. A D gene is named only where the DNA matches it firmly. For some rows the clone size is stated as once, few or many, or as a class when expanded; others skip it.

d_call j_call clone_size v_call cdr3_length cdr3_nt cdr3_aa
- TRBJ1-1 few TRBV12-5 15 TGTGCTAGTGGTTTGAGGTTCGGGGGGAACACTGAAGCTTTCTTT CASGLRFGGNTEAFF
- TRBJ2-1 - TRBV5-6 16 TGTGCCAGCAGCTTACTGGACAGGTGGAGGGAGAATGAGCAGTTCTTC CASSLLDRWRENEQFF
- TRBJ1-6 few TRBV6-5 15 TGTGCCAGCAGTTACTCGAACTTCCAGGGGTCACCCCTCCACTTT CASSYSNFQGSPLHF
- TRBJ2-1 many TRBV7-9 14 TGTGCCAGCAGCCCCCTCAGGACCTACAATGAGCAGTTCTTC CASSPLRTYNEQFF
TRBD1 TRBJ2-1 few TRBV9 15 TGTGCCAGCAGCGTGGGGACAGGATCCTACAATGAGCAGTTCTTC CASSVGTGSYNEQFF
- TRBJ1-6 few TRBV6-1 14 TGTGCCAGCAGCCTAATGGGGGAAGATTCACCCCTCCACTTT CASSLMGEDSPLHF
- TRBJ2-3 - TRBV7-2 16 TGTGCCAGCAGCCCGTTGAATGTGGTGGGCACAGATACGCAGTATTTT CASSPLNVVGTDTQYF
- TRBJ2-3 many TRBV7-2 12 TGTGCCAGCAGCCCCAACGGAGATACGCAGTATTTT CASSPNGDTQYF
TRBD2 TRBJ2-7 many TRBV18 14 TGTGCCAGCTCACCTGCGGGGGGGCCGGGAGAGCAGTACTTC CASSPAGGPGEQYF
- TRBJ1-5 few TRBV28 16 TGTGCCAGCAGTCTTAGACCACAGACTAGCAATCAGCCCCAGCATTTT CASSLRPQTSNQPQHF
- TRBJ1-1 many TRBV20-1 13 TGCAGTGCTAGAGGGGGATTGAACACTGAAGCTTTCTTT CSARGGLNTEAFF
TRBD1 TRBJ2-2 many TRBV10-3 16 TGTGCCATCAGTGTGAGAGACAGGGGTCACACCGGGGAGCTGTTTTTT CAISVRDRGHTGELFF
TRBD1 TRBJ2-2 few TRBV20-1 18 TGCAGTGCTAGAGATAAGATGAGGGGGACAGGCACCACCGGGGAGCTGTTTTTT CSARDKMRGTGTTGELFF
- TRBJ2-1 many TRBV5-1 14 TGCGCCAGCTTCCTCCAGGGCTCCTACAATGAGCAGTTCTTC CASFLQGSYNEQFF
TRBD1 TRBJ2-2 few TRBV6-5 17 TGTGCCAGCAGTTATTTGGGGACAGGGGTAGGAACCGGGGAGCTGTTTTTT CASSYLGTGVGTGELFF
- TRBJ2-3 - TRBV11-2 13 TGTGCCAGCAGCTTAGTTGGGCTGAATACGCAGTATTTT CASSLVGLNTQYF
TRBD2 TRBJ2-6 few TRBV4-3 19 TGCGCCAGCAGCCAAGGGAGACTAGCGGCCCTCTCTGGGGCCAACGTCCTGACTTTC CASSQGRLAALSGANVLTF
- TRBJ2-2 many TRBV5-1 15 TGCGCCAGCAGCTTCACAGGGCGGGACACCGGGGAGCTGTTTTTT CASSFTGRDTGELFF
- TRBJ2-2 many TRBV19 13 TGTGCCAGTAGCCTACAGGACACCGGGGAGCTGTTTTTT CASSLQDTGELFF
TRBD2 TRBJ2-1 - TRBV5-1 16 TGCGCCAGCAGCTTGGACCCGGGGGGGGACGGCGGTGAGCAGTTCTTC CASSLDPGGDGGEQFF
- TRBJ1-1 many TRBV5-1 14 TGCGCCAGCTCCCCTCGTGCTGGAAACACTGAAGCTTTCTTT CASSPRAGNTEAFF
- TRBJ1-5 - TRBV15 20 TGTGCCACCAGCAGAAGTAAGGGGCTTTTGACCGTAAATAGCAATCAGCCCCAGCATTTT CATSRSKGLLTVNSNQPQHF
TRBD1 TRBJ2-3 - TRBV24-1 14 TGTGCCACCAGAGGGACAGGGATCACAGATACGCAGTATTTT CATRGTGITDTQYF
- TRBJ1-1 many TRBV14 13 TGTGCCAGCACCCACCAAGAGGGCCGCGAAGCTTTCTTT CASTHQEGREAFF
- TRBJ2-1 - TRBV5-6 13 TGTGCCAGCGGCCCGGCCCTCCTCAGTGAGCAGTTCTTC CASGPALLSEQFF
TRBD2 TRBJ2-1 many TRBV3-1 17 TGTGCCAGCAGCCACGGACTAGCGGGGAGCGCGGACAATGAGCAGTTCTTC CASSHGLAGSADNEQFF
- TRBJ2-3 many TRBV9 13 TGTGCCAGCAGCGCCGGGATCCCGGATACGCAGTATTTT CASSAGIPDTQYF
- TRBJ1-5 - TRBV20-1 13 TGCAGTGCTAGAGATTATCCCAATCAGCCCCAGCATTTT CSARDYPNQPQHF
TRBD1 TRBJ1-2 few TRBV10-3 16 TGTGCCATCAGTGAGTCCCAGGACAGGGGAAGGGATGGCTACACCTTC CAISESQDRGRDGYTF
- TRBJ2-7 many TRBV4-3 17 TGCGCCAGCAGCCAAGAGGACTTGGGCAGGGGTCACTACGAGCAGTACTTC CASSQEDLGRGHYEQYF
TRBD2 TRBJ2-5 few TRBV5-1 14 TGCGCCAGCAGCGCCTCGGGGGGTCGAGAGACCCAGTACTTC CASSASGGRETQYF
- TRBJ1-1 - TRBV7-3 15 TGTGCCAGCAGCCCATCAGGGGCGGGGAACACTGAAGCTTTCTTT CASSPSGAGNTEAFF
- TRBJ1-6 - TRBV7-8 14 TGTGCCAGCAGCTTAATCAGGGTTTCCTCACCCCTCCACTTT CASSLIRVSSPLHF
- TRBJ2-2 - TRBV5-1 16 TGCGCCAGCAGCTTGGCCTTAGGGACAATCACCGGGGAGCTGTTTTTT CASSLALGTITGELFF
TRBD1 TRBJ1-4 many TRBV4-3 16 TGCGCCAGCAGCCAAAGGGGGCCGGCAACTAATGAAAAACTGTTTTTT CASSQRGPATNEKLFF
- TRBJ1-1 many TRBV5-1 14 TGCGCCAGCAGCGTTCTGCCGGCGGAAACTGAAGCTTTCTTT CASSVLPAETEAFF
- TRBJ2-3 few TRBV20-1 14 TGCAGTGCTAGAGACTGGAAGCTATCAGATACGCAGTATTTT CSARDWKLSDTQYF
- TRBJ1-2 - TRBV15 15 TGTGCCACCAGCAGAGGACACAACGCTAACTATGGCTACACCTTC CATSRGHNANYGYTF
TRBD1 TRBJ1-4 - TRBV6-1 16 TGTGCCAGCAGTGAAGCCACGGACAGGGGCGGTGAAAAACTGTTTTTT CASSEATDRGGEKLFF
- TRBJ2-5 many TRBV12-3/TRBV12-4 15 TGTGCCAGCAGTTTAAATTCAGGGTACCAAGAGACCCAGTACTTC CASSLNSGYQETQYF
- TRBJ2-3 many TRBV5-4 15 TGTGCCAGCAGCTTGGAGTCCGGGGGATTCGTTACGCAGTATTTT CASSLESGGFVTQYF